The sequence of this TCR beta chain was determined in a study of blood T cell repertoires in COVID-19. The data were produced by immunoSEQ multiplex PCR, yet TCRdb's version contains in-frame clones alone and is incomplete. This sample has tens of thousands of clones, with around 86% found just once. The receptor was derived from a man between 65 and 79 years old with active or convalescent COVID-19. The specimen was peripheral blood.

Here the CDR3 DNA reads TGTGCCATCAGTGAGGCTCTCCCAGGGCTCTCCTACAATGAGCAGTTCTTC. Amino acid sequence: CAISEALPGLSYNEQFF. The gene calls are TRBV10-3 and TRBJ2-1, with a possible D match to TRBD1 (5 bases). Germline CDR1 and CDR2: ENHRY and SYGVKD. The CDR3 extends over 17 amino acids. The V and J ends lost 2 bases and 0 bases respectively, with 14 bases between them.